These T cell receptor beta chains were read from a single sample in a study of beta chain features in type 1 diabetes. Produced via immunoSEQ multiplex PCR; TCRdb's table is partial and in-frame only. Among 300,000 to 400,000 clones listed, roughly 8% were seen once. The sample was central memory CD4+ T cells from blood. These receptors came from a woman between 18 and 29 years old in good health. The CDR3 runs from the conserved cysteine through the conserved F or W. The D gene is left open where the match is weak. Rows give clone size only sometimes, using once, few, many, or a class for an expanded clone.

CASSQGLLSGTLAKNIQYF,TGCGCCAGCAGCCAAGGGCTTTTGAGCGGGACTCTAGCCAAAAACATTCAGTACTTC,TRBJ2-4,-,TRBV4-1,TRBD2
CASSQVLGSSGANVLTF,TGCGCCAGCAGCCAGGTACTCGGGAGCTCTGGGGCCAACGTCCTGACTTTC,TRBJ2-6,-,TRBV4-3,-
CASTRTGGEPQHF,TGTGCCAGCACCCGGACAGGGGGAGAGCCCCAGCATTTT,TRBJ1-5,few,TRBV2,TRBD1
CAISDTTGGAGYTF,TGTGCCATCAGTGACACTACAGGGGGCGCGGGCTACACCTTC,TRBJ1-2,many,TRBV10-3,TRBD1
CASSLESGGISEQYF,TGTGCCAGCAGCTTAGAATCGGGAGGCATCTCTGAGCAGTACTTC,TRBJ2-7,few,TRBV7-2,TRBD2
CASSLGGGGPNQPQHF,TGTGCCAGCAGTTTGGGTGGAGGCGGGCCCAATCAGCCCCAGCATTTT,TRBJ1-5,-,TRBV28,-
CASRFDREGRQYF,TGTGCCAGCAGGTTCGACAGGGAAGGGAGGCAGTACTTC,TRBJ2-7,many,TRBV2,TRBD1
CASSLRGLNEQYF,TGTGCCAGCAGCTTACGGGGGCTTAACGAGCAGTACTTC,TRBJ2-7,few,TRBV7-6,-
CASRSRGGQPQHF,TGTGCCAGCAGAAGCAGGGGAGGCCAGCCCCAGCATTTT,TRBJ1-5,-,TRBV6-7,-
CASSSHGSTATNEKLFF,TGTGCCAGCAGTTCCCACGGAAGCACTGCAACTAATGAAAAACTGTTTTTT,TRBJ1-4,-,TRBV25-1,-
CASSEDRMNYGYTF,TGTGCCAGCAGTGAAGACAGAATGAACTATGGCTACACCTTC,TRBJ1-2,few,TRBV25-1,-
CASSRTGGSVQPQHF,TGTGCCAGCAGCCGGACAGGGGGCAGCGTTCAGCCCCAGCATTTT,TRBJ1-5,-,TRBV4-2,TRBD1
CASRGDSGNTIYF,TGTGCCAGCAGGGGGGATTCTGGAAACACCATATATTTT,TRBJ1-3,few,TRBV2,-
CASSVDGWGGEKLFF,TGTGCCAGCAGCGTAGACGGCTGGGGAGGAGAAAAACTGTTTTTT,TRBJ1-4,many,TRBV9,-